This T cell receptor beta chain was obtained from a study of T-cell memory formation after mild COVID-19. Study as a whole: TCR clusters were mostly confined to one donor each.

5'RACE with constant-segment primers built TCRalpha and TCRbeta cDNA libraries with UMIs. TCRdb called the 5' RACE reads again in MiXCR, with one record for every CDR3 protein. The top ten hold around 9% of the sample, which has fewer than 450,000 distinct CDR3 sequences, 20% to 25% seen once. This clonotype appeared a few times. The source is an adult woman who had mild COVID-19 (a few samples of this study predate the infection). Cell type and time point are not known. Sequencing was done on a sample of PBMCs or a T cell subset sorted from them (not recorded which).

The CDR3 DNA follows: TGCAGTGCTAGTGAAGGCTGGGGGGATACGCAGTATTTT. This codes for CSASEGWGDTQYF. The chain employs TRBV20-1 and TRBJ2-3, with D perhaps being TRBD1 or TRBD2 (5 bases each). The germline CDR1 and CDR2 sequences are DFQATT and SNEGSKA (reference sequence). The CDR3 loop spans 13 amino acids. The V end was cut by 3 bases, the J end by 6 bases, with 13 bases between.